The 8 T cell receptor beta chains below were found in one sample sequenced in a study of monozygotic twins with inflammatory bowel disease. TCRdb reprocessed the 5' RACE reads and keeps a single row for each CDR3 protein, giving no DNA. This repertoire comprises about 170,000 distinct CDR3 sequences; its ten largest clones make up under 3.5%. The sample consisted of blood. The receptors shown here come from a human donor with ulcerative colitis or Crohn's disease, or a healthy co-twin of an affected twin (not recorded which).

This chain links TRBV28 with TRBJ1-6; TCRdb gives TRBD1 as the D gene, but with no DNA this cannot be confirmed. The germline CDR1 and CDR2 sequences are MDHEN and SYDVKM. This CDR3 is 19 amino acids long. The CDR3 spells CASSSPIKRGSGGNSPLHF.

V and J are TRBV9 and TRBJ2-7; TCRdb designates TRBD2, a call that cannot be tested without DNA. In germline, CDR1 is SGDLS, CDR2 YYNGEE. This CDR3 has 13 residues. The CDR3 loop is CASSANSGYEQYF.

The gene calls are TRBV20-1 and TRBJ2-1; TCRdb returns TRBD1, unconfirmable since there is no DNA. This CDR3 is built from 16 residues. The germline CDR1 and CDR2 sequences are DFQATT and SNEGSKA (reference sequence). CDR3 sequence reads: CSASSALGGNYNEQFF.

V usage is TRBV7-2 and J usage is TRBJ2-3; there is no DNA to check the TCRdb D call of TRBD1. The CDR3 is 14 residues long. Per the germline V gene, CDR1 is SGHTA and CDR2 is FQGNSA. The CDR3 protein is CASSRQGGTDTQYF.

The rearrangement joins TRBV24-1 to TRBJ2-1. This CDR3 comprises 14 residues. Germline CDR1 KGHDR, CDR2 SFDVKD. CDR3 sequence reads: CATSETSSYNEQFF.

This chain links TRBV6-5 with TRBJ2-4; TCRdb indicates TRBD2, and absent DNA this call remains unverified. CDR1 is MNHEY and CDR2 is SVGAGI in the germline V gene. The CDR3 runs to 17 residues. The CDR3 sequence is CASSYSVAGLAKNIQYF.

The chain uses TRBV27 and TRBJ2-5; TCRdb indicates TRBD1, and absent DNA this call remains unverified. CDR3 length: 16 residues. From germline, CDR1 is MNHEY and CDR2 SMNVEV (reference sequence). CDR3 in amino acids: CASSSQTGFVQETQYF.

This chain connects TRBV20-1 to TRBJ2-7; TCRdb reports TRBD2, a call that lacks DNA to check it against. CDR1 is DFQATT, CDR2 SNEGSKA, per germline (reference sequence). The CDR3 spans 15 residues. This CDR3 is CSARSGTSGASEQYF.